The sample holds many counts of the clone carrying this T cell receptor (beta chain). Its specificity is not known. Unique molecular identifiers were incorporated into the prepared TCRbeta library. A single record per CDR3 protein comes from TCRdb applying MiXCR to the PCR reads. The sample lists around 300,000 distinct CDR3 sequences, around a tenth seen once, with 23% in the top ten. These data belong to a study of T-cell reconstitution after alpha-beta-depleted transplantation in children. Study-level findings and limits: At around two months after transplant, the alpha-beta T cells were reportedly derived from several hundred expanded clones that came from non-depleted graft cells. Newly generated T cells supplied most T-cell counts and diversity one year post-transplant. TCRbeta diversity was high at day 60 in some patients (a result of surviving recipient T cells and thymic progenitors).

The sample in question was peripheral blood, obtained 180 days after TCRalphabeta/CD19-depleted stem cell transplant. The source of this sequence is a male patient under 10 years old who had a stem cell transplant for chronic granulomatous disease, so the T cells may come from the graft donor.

Written as DNA, the CDR3 is TGTGCCAGCAGTTTCGGGACTAGCGGGAGCTCTCAGACCCAGTACTTC. Its translation is CASSFGTSGSSQTQYF. The rearrangement uses TRBV12-3 or TRBV12-4 and TRBJ2-5, with 14 bases fitting TRBD2. CDR3 length equals 16 residues. J gave up 6 bases and V 3 bases, and 6 bases lay outside the gene matches.